The rows below give T cell receptor beta chains drawn from one sample of a study of blood T cell repertoires in COVID-19. Only in-frame clones appear in the TCRdb table, and some are missing; sequencing was by immunoSEQ multiplex PCR. The sample contains over 450,000 clones, 70% to 90% of which appear only once. The material sequenced was peripheral blood. These receptor sequences come from a woman aged 45-59 years with COVID-19, enrolled during active disease. The CDR3 runs from the conserved cysteine through the conserved F or W. Fields, in order: J gene, D gene, V gene, clone size, CDR3 protein, CDR3 DNA. The D gene is left open where the match is weak. Some rows mark clone size as missing; the rest say once, few, many or name a class of expanded clone.

J gene: TRBJ1-6
D gene: TRBD1
V gene: TRBV5-1
clone size: -
CDR3 protein: CASSYGTGGGGYNSPLHF
CDR3 DNA: TGCGCCAGCAGCTATGGGACAGGGGGCGGTGGATATAATTCACCCCTCCACTTT

J gene: TRBJ2-3
D gene: TRBD2
V gene: TRBV4-2
clone size: -
CDR3 protein: CASSQVPGLAIGDTQYF
CDR3 DNA: TGTGCCAGCAGCCAGGTACCGGGACTAGCAATCGGGGATACGCAGTATTTT

J gene: TRBJ2-3
D gene: -
V gene: TRBV7-8
clone size: once
CDR3 protein: CASSLYADRGTDTQYF
CDR3 DNA: TGTGCCAGCAGCTTATATGCTGATCGAGGCACAGATACGCAGTATTTT

J gene: TRBJ1-1
D gene: TRBD1
V gene: TRBV5-4
clone size: once
CDR3 protein: CASSMSTGTEAYEAFF
CDR3 DNA: TGTGCCAGCAGCATGTCCACCGGGACAGAGGCGTATGAAGCTTTCTTT

J gene: TRBJ2-6
D gene: -
V gene: TRBV27
clone size: -
CDR3 protein: CASSSVLLGANVLTF
CDR3 DNA: TGTGCCAGCAGTTCCGTTTTACTAGGGGCCAACGTCCTGACTTTC

J gene: TRBJ1-6
D gene: TRBD1
V gene: TRBV19
clone size: -
CDR3 protein: CASSTDRESPLHF
CDR3 DNA: TGTGCCAGTAGTACCGACAGGGAATCACCCCTCCACTTT

J gene: TRBJ1-2
D gene: -
V gene: TRBV4-1
clone size: -
CDR3 protein: CASSHTGSYYGYTF
CDR3 DNA: TGCGCCAGCAGCCACACAGGGTCCTACTATGGCTACACCTTC

J gene: TRBJ2-7
D gene: TRBD1
V gene: TRBV4-1
clone size: once
CDR3 protein: CASSHTGTGGHEQYF
CDR3 DNA: TGCGCCAGCAGCCACACCGGGACAGGGGGTCACGAGCAGTACTTC

J gene: TRBJ1-2
D gene: -
V gene: TRBV4-2
clone size: few
CDR3 protein: CASSQGGFGDGYTF
CDR3 DNA: TGTGCCAGCAGCCAAGGAGGGTTTGGTGATGGCTACACCTTC

J gene: TRBJ1-2
D gene: -
V gene: TRBV12-3/TRBV12-4
clone size: -
CDR3 protein: CASSYDSNYGYTF
CDR3 DNA: TGTGCCAGCAGTTATGACAGTAACTATGGCTACACCTTC

J gene: TRBJ2-1
D gene: -
V gene: TRBV3-1/TRBV3-2
clone size: once
CDR3 protein: CASSQSLGWEQFF
CDR3 DNA: TGTGCCAGCAGCCAATCACTAGGCTGGGAGCAGTTCTTC

J gene: TRBJ2-3
D gene: -
V gene: TRBV7-9
clone size: -
CDR3 protein: CASSLRRRADTQYF
CDR3 DNA: TGTGCCAGCAGCCTCCGACGGCGGGCAGATACGCAGTATTTT

J gene: TRBJ1-1
D gene: -
V gene: TRBV5-5
clone size: once
CDR3 protein: CASSLDYLGRNTEAFF
CDR3 DNA: TGTGCCAGCAGCTTGGACTATCTGGGGCGGAACACTGAAGCTTTCTTT

J gene: TRBJ2-1
D gene: -
V gene: TRBV3-1/TRBV3-2
clone size: -
CDR3 protein: CASSLGPIGANEQFF
CDR3 DNA: TGTGCCAGCAGCCTCGGGCCGATTGGGGCAAATGAGCAGTTCTTC

J gene: TRBJ2-3
D gene: -
V gene: TRBV28
clone size: -
CDR3 protein: CASSPRLADTQYF
CDR3 DNA: TGTGCCAGCAGTCCCCGACTCGCCGATACGCAGTATTTT

J gene: TRBJ2-2
D gene: -
V gene: TRBV27
clone size: -
CDR3 protein: CASFARGRGTGELFF
CDR3 DNA: TGTGCCAGCTTCGCCAGGGGAAGGGGCACCGGGGAGCTGTTTTTT

J gene: TRBJ2-1
D gene: -
V gene: TRBV6-5
clone size: -
CDR3 protein: CASRGDTSSYNEQFF
CDR3 DNA: TGTGCCAGCAGGGGGGACACTAGCTCCTACAATGAGCAGTTCTTC

J gene: TRBJ2-4
D gene: TRBD1
V gene: TRBV5-4
clone size: -
CDR3 protein: CASSLTGGFSIQYF
CDR3 DNA: TGTGCCAGCAGCTTGACAGGGGGTTTCAGCATTCAGTACTTC

J gene: TRBJ1-2
D gene: TRBD1
V gene: TRBV29-1
clone size: -
CDR3 protein: CSAEVPGQGNYGYTF
CDR3 DNA: TGCAGCGCCGAAGTCCCGGGACAGGGTAACTATGGCTACACCTTC

J gene: TRBJ1-2
D gene: -
V gene: TRBV5-1
clone size: -
CDR3 protein: CASSSSTEMDGYTF
CDR3 DNA: TGCGCCAGCAGCTCCTCGACAGAAATGGACGGCTACACCTTC

J gene: TRBJ1-1
D gene: -
V gene: TRBV2
clone size: -
CDR3 protein: CASSARGLKTEAFF
CDR3 DNA: TGTGCCAGCAGTGCACGAGGGTTGAAGACTGAAGCTTTCTTT

J gene: TRBJ1-1
D gene: -
V gene: TRBV25-1
clone size: -
CDR3 protein: CASSETGKTFF
CDR3 DNA: TGTGCCAGCAGTGAAACGGGTAAGACTTTCTTT